This T cell receptor beta chain was retrieved from a study of blood T cell repertoires in COVID-19. The CDR3 covers 15 residues. CDR1 is SGHRS and CDR2 is YFSETQ in the germline V gene. The germline V and J ends were trimmed by 3 bases and 7 bases, with 17 bases remaining between them. Generated by immunoSEQ multiplex PCR, the TCRdb table keeps only in-frame clones and is missing some. The sample records about 170,000 clones, around four fifths being singletons. Sequencing input: peripheral blood. The chain is built from TRBV5-1 and TRBJ1-5, with TRBD1 as a possible D gene (5 bases). This TCR was recovered from a woman in her 70s who had recovered from COVID-19. The CDR3 loop is CASSSGDPSGQPQHF. The CDR3 DNA sequence: TGCGCCAGCAGCTCGGGGGACCCCTCTGGGCAGCCCCAGCATTTT.